This is a list of T cell receptor beta chains from one sample in a study of blood T cell repertoires in COVID-19. Data came from immunoSEQ multiplex PCR; TCRdb stores just in-frame clones and leaves some out. The sample lists about 50,000 clones; around 73% were seen once. Sample: PBMCs or T cells enriched from blood (not recorded which). Source of these receptors: a woman aged 45 to 65 with acute COVID-19. Each CDR3 is given with its conserved first and last residue. The D gene is left open where the match is weak. Size is omitted from some rows. Given values are once, few, many or a class for expanded clones.

abundance | d_gene | j_gene | v_gene | len | CDR3aa | CDR3nt
few | TRBD2 | TRBJ2-5 | TRBV2 | 18 | CASTKGRVIAGGQETQYF | TGTGCCAGCACCAAAGGAAGGGTGATAGCGGGGGGACAAGAGACCCAGTACTTC
few | NA | TRBJ1-2 | TRBV6-5 | 14 | CASKTGGASYGYTF | TGTGCCAGCAAGACCGGCGGGGCCAGTTATGGCTACACCTTC
NA | NA | TRBJ2-7 | TRBV10-3 | 16 | CAISESQGGPSYEQYF | TGTGCCATCAGTGAGTCCCAGGGGGGACCATCCTACGAGCAGTACTTC
NA | NA | TRBJ2-1 | TRBV28 | 12 | CASSLSYNEQFF | TGTGCCAGCAGTCTCTCTTACAATGAGCAGTTCTTC
NA | NA | TRBJ2-7 | TRBV7-2 | 14 | CASSFHADAYEQYF | TGTGCCAGCAGCTTCCACGCGGATGCCTACGAGCAGTACTTC
NA | NA | TRBJ1-3 | TRBV3-1/TRBV3-2 | 16 | CASSNKYLHARNTIYF | TGTGCCAGCAGCAATAAGTATTTACACGCACGAAACACCATATATTTT
NA | NA | TRBJ2-1 | TRBV5-1 | 15 | CASSLVAFSYNEQFF | TGCGCCAGCAGCTTGGTAGCGTTCTCCTACAATGAGCAGTTCTTC
few | TRBD1 | TRBJ1-1 | TRBV27 | 15 | CASSLRPGGAVEAFF | TGTGCCAGCAGTTTAAGGCCAGGGGGCGCGGTTGAAGCTTTCTTT
NA | TRBD1 | TRBJ1-6 | TRBV5-1 | 15 | CASSLSTGGGSPLHF | TGCGCCAGCAGCTTGAGCACAGGGGGTGGTTCACCCCTCCACTTT
NA | TRBD2 | TRBJ2-3 | TRBV10-3 | 15 | CAISETSGVVDTQYF | TGTGCCATCAGTGAGACTAGCGGGGTCGTTGATACGCAGTATTTT
NA | TRBD2 | TRBJ2-3 | TRBV4-2 | 16 | CASSQGWGGDTDTQYF | TGTGCCAGCAGCCAAGGATGGGGGGGGGACACAGATACGCAGTATTTT
NA | NA | TRBJ2-1 | TRBV10-3 | 16 | CAISESLRPGYNEQFF | TGTGCCATCAGTGAGTCTTTGAGGCCGGGATACAATGAGCAGTTCTTC
NA | NA | TRBJ2-5 | TRBV6-5 | 16 | CASSYSSSGGSETQYF | TGTGCCAGCAGTTATTCGTCTAGTGGGGGGAGTGAGACCCAGTACTTC
NA | TRBD2 | TRBJ2-5 | TRBV6-2/TRBV6-3 | 15 | CASSLLLAGGETQYF | TGTGCCAGCAGTCTCCTACTAGCGGGGGGGGAGACCCAGTACTTC
few | NA | TRBJ2-7 | TRBV30 | 16 | CAWSLGGGTVAYEQYF | TGTGCCTGGAGTCTAGGGGGGGGGACTGTCGCATACGAGCAGTACTTC
NA | NA | TRBJ1-5 | TRBV3-1/TRBV3-2 | 15 | CASSPQRGVGQPQHF | TGTGCCAGCAGCCCCCAACGGGGGGTCGGACAGCCCCAGCATTTT
NA | NA | TRBJ1-2 | TRBV10-2 | 14 | CASSEVRVEYGYTF | TGCGCCAGCAGTGAGGTTCGGGTAGAGTATGGCTACACCTTC
NA | TRBD2 | TRBJ2-5 | TRBV14 | 18 | CASSQGLPSGGRQETQYF | TGTGCCAGCAGCCAAGGTCTCCCTAGCGGGGGACGTCAAGAGACCCAGTACTTC
NA | TRBD1 | TRBJ2-1 | TRBV28 | 13 | CASRGTGGIEQFF | TGTGCCAGCAGAGGGACAGGGGGCATTGAGCAGTTCTTC
NA | NA | TRBJ2-1 | TRBV6-5 | 14 | CASVRDLADNEQFF | TGTGCCAGCGTACGGGATTTAGCAGACAATGAGCAGTTCTTC
NA | TRBD1 | TRBJ1-3 | TRBV2 | 13 | CASSRDSGNTIYF | TGTGCCAGCAGTAGGGACAGTGGAAACACCATATATTTT
NA | TRBD2 | TRBJ2-5 | TRBV19 | 13 | CASASGEIETQYF | TGTGCCAGTGCTAGCGGGGAGATAGAGACCCAGTACTTC
once | NA | TRBJ1-2 | TRBV19 | 13 | CASTQTGSYGYTF | TGTGCCAGTACCCAGACAGGAAGCTATGGCTACACCTTC
NA | TRBD2 | TRBJ2-1 | TRBV7-2 | 13 | CASSLGLAREQFF | TGTGCCAGCAGCTTAGGACTAGCGCGTGAGCAGTTCTTC
NA | TRBD2 | TRBJ2-7 | TRBV7-2 | 15 | CASSLDGTSSREQYF | TGTGCCAGCAGCTTAGACGGGACTAGTTCGAGGGAGCAGTACTTC
NA | NA | TRBJ1-1 | TRBV2 | 15 | CASRGADKMNTEAFF | TGTGCCAGCAGAGGCGCTGACAAAATGAACACTGAAGCTTTCTTT
NA | NA | TRBJ2-1 | TRBV5-8 | 16 | CASSLILTSDYNEQFF | TGTGCCAGCAGCTTGATTTTGACTAGTGATTACAATGAGCAGTTCTTC
NA | TRBD2 | TRBJ2-1 | TRBV12-3/TRBV12-4 | 13 | CASSTRLAGDQFF | TGTGCCAGCAGTACCCGACTAGCGGGGGATCAGTTCTTC
NA | NA | TRBJ1-2 | TRBV24-1 | 13 | CATGHEGDYGYTF | TGTGCCACCGGCCACGAGGGAGACTATGGCTACACCTTC
NA | TRBD2 | TRBJ2-5 | TRBV2 | 14 | CASKLAGGVETQYF | TGTGCCAGCAAGCTGGCGGGGGGGGTGGAGACCCAGTACTTC
few | TRBD1 | TRBJ1-4 | TRBV7-9 | 14 | CASSAGQHNEKLFF | TGTGCCAGCAGCGCGGGACAGCATAATGAAAAACTGTTTTTT
few | TRBD1 | TRBJ1-2 | TRBV27 | 15 | CARWDRGRANYGYTF | TGTGCCAGGTGGGACAGGGGAAGGGCTAACTATGGCTACACCTTC
NA | TRBD1 | TRBJ1-1 | TRBV14 | 13 | CASSLGTGGFAFF | TGTGCCAGCAGCCTAGGGACAGGGGGCTTTGCTTTCTTT
NA | NA | TRBJ2-7 | TRBV27 | 12 | CASSAPRGEQYF | TGTGCCAGCAGTGCCCCTCGGGGCGAGCAGTACTTC
NA | TRBD1 | TRBJ1-5 | TRBV19 | 14 | CASYKTGEHQPQHF | TGTGCCAGTTATAAAACAGGGGAACATCAGCCCCAGCATTTT
NA | TRBD1 | TRBJ2-1 | TRBV19 | 18 | CASSISLAPGQGCNEQFF | TGTGCCAGTAGTATCTCCCTCGCGCCGGGACAGGGGTGCAATGAGCAGTTCTTC
NA | NA | TRBJ2-7 | TRBV28 | 15 | CASSTQTPTVAEQYF | TGTGCCAGCAGTACCCAAACCCCAACGGTAGCCGAGCAGTACTTC
NA | TRBD2 | TRBJ2-5 | TRBV5-6 | 14 | CASASRGGDWQQYF | TGTGCCAGCGCTAGCCGGGGGGGCGATTGGCAGCAGTACTTC
NA | NA | TRBJ1-1 | TRBV6-5 | 12 | CASGGSYTEAFF | TGTGCCAGCGGGGGGAGCTACACTGAAGCTTTCTTT
NA | TRBD1 | TRBJ1-2 | TRBV19 | 15 | CASSIEQGNLYGYTF | TGTGCCAGTAGTATTGAACAGGGGAATCTCTATGGCTACACCTTC
NA | NA | TRBJ1-6 | TRBV5-1 | 15 | CASSLALDRNSPLHF | TGCGCCAGCAGCTTGGCCTTGGACAGAAATTCACCCCTCCACTTT
NA | NA | TRBJ1-5 | TRBV7-8 | 17 | CASSLYRLLNSNQPQHF | TGTGCCAGCAGCTTATATCGACTTCTTAATAGCAATCAGCCCCAGCATTTT
NA | TRBD1 | TRBJ2-5 | TRBV24-1 | 13 | CATGTGAQETQYF | TGTGCCACCGGGACAGGGGCTCAAGAGACCCAGTACTTC
NA | TRBD1 | TRBJ1-1 | TRBV28 | 16 | CASSLGTVVRVTEAFF | TGTGCCAGCAGTTTAGGGACAGTTGTAAGGGTCACTGAAGCTTTCTTT
NA | NA | TRBJ2-3 | TRBV10-3 | 14 | CAISDSLSTDTQYF | TGTGCCATCAGTGACAGTTTAAGCACAGATACGCAGTATTTT
NA | TRBD1 | TRBJ1-1 | TRBV7-3 | 14 | CASSPRGQDTEAFF | TGTGCCAGCAGCCCAAGGGGGCAGGACACTGAAGCTTTCTTT
NA | NA | TRBJ2-1 | TRBV2 | 10 | CASSVTVSFF | TGTGCCAGCAGTGTGACAGTATCGTTCTTC
NA | TRBD1 | TRBJ1-6 | TRBV5-6 | 17 | CASSSDSGQGHNSPLHF | TGTGCCAGCAGCTCCGACTCTGGACAGGGGCATAATTCACCCCTCCACTTT
NA | NA | TRBJ1-1 | TRBV9 | 14 | CASSATPTNTEAFF | TGTGCCAGCAGCGCGACTCCTACGAACACTGAAGCTTTCTTT
NA | TRBD1 | TRBJ1-5 | TRBV2 | 13 | CASRGTGGQPQHF | TGTGCCAGCAGAGGGACAGGGGGTCAGCCCCAGCATTTT
NA | TRBD1 | TRBJ2-2 | TRBV11-2 | 16 | CASSSRDRVNTGELFF | TGTGCCAGCAGCTCCCGGGACAGGGTTAACACCGGGGAGCTGTTTTTT
NA | NA | TRBJ1-6 | TRBV9 | 16 | CASSVEAGPNNSPLHF | TGTGCCAGCAGCGTAGAGGCAGGGCCTAATAATTCACCCCTCCACTTT
few | NA | TRBJ2-1 | TRBV12-3/TRBV12-4 | 13 | CASSPQGAGEQFF | TGTGCCAGCAGTCCCCAAGGAGCGGGTGAGCAGTTCTTC
NA | TRBD2 | TRBJ2-2 | TRBV27 | 15 | CASSFTAGGPGELFF | TGTGCCAGCAGTTTCACGGCGGGGGGGCCCGGGGAGCTGTTTTTT
NA | TRBD1 | TRBJ1-4 | TRBV5-1 | 15 | CASSSTGTGNEKLFF | TGCGCCAGCAGCTCGACCGGGACAGGGAATGAAAAACTGTTTTTT
NA | TRBD1 | TRBJ1-1 | TRBV6-5 | 14 | CASGQGASYTEAFF | TGTGCCAGTGGACAGGGGGCATCATACACTGAAGCTTTCTTT
NA | NA | TRBJ2-1 | TRBV5-8 | 15 | CASSPTQGEANEQFF | TGTGCCAGCAGCCCTACGCAGGGGGAGGCCAATGAGCAGTTCTTC
NA | TRBD2 | TRBJ2-1 | TRBV18 | 15 | CASSPSGDPYNEQFF | TGTGCCAGCTCACCTAGCGGGGACCCCTACAATGAGCAGTTCTTC